These T cell receptor beta chains were read from a single sample in a study of blood T cell repertoires in COVID-19. Assay: immunoSEQ multiplex PCR; the TCRdb copy retains only in-frame clones and omits some. The sample includes approximately 250,000 clones, roughly 90% of them seen just once. Specimen: peripheral blood. These receptors were collected from a young man with active or convalescent COVID-19. CDR3s include the opening cysteine and the closing phenylalanine or tryptophan. Each record gives: CDR3 protein, CDR3 DNA, V gene, D gene, J gene, clone size. The D gene is left open where the match is weak. For some rows the clone size is stated as once, few or many, or as a class when expanded; others skip it.

CDR3: CASSVGLASTDTQYF
DNA: TGTGCCAGCAGCGTAGGGCTAGCCAGCACAGATACGCAGTATTTT
V: TRBV9
D: -
J: TRBJ2-3
size: -

CDR3: CASSGQIQETQYF
DNA: TGTGCCAGCAGTGGACAGATCCAAGAGACCCAGTACTTC
V: TRBV2
D: -
J: TRBJ2-5
size: -

CDR3: CASSVTADYNSPLHF
DNA: TGTGCCAGCAGCGTAACAGCGGACTATAATTCACCCCTCCACTTT
V: TRBV9
D: -
J: TRBJ1-6
size: few

CDR3: CASSLVGGGADTQYF
DNA: TGTGCCAGCAGCTTAGTGGGAGGAGGGGCAGATACGCAGTATTTT
V: TRBV11-2
D: -
J: TRBJ2-3
size: few

CDR3: CAWGPNYIDTEAFF
DNA: TGTGCCTGGGGACCCAACTATATCGACACTGAAGCTTTCTTT
V: TRBV30
D: -
J: TRBJ1-1
size: -

CDR3: CASSLGFEGRRNQPQHF
DNA: TGTGCCAGCAGCTTAGGGTTTGAGGGCAGACGCAATCAGCCCCAGCATTTT
V: TRBV7-9
D: -
J: TRBJ1-5
size: -

CDR3: CASSLESSGGADYNEQFF
DNA: TGTGCCAGCAGTCTAGAGTCTAGCGGGGGGGCGGATTACAATGAGCAGTTCTTC
V: TRBV7-8
D: TRBD2
J: TRBJ2-1
size: -

CDR3: CASSGTNQETQYF
DNA: TGTGCTAGTTCCGGGACTAACCAAGAGACCCAGTACTTC
V: TRBV12-5
D: TRBD2
J: TRBJ2-5
size: -

CDR3: CASSKTGGNSPLHF
DNA: TGTGCCAGCAGCAAGACAGGGGGTAATTCACCCCTCCACTTT
V: TRBV2
D: TRBD1
J: TRBJ1-6
size: -

CDR3: CASRPPGGELFF
DNA: TGTGCCAGCAGGCCCCCGGGCGGGGAGCTGTTTTTT
V: TRBV6-5
D: -
J: TRBJ2-2
size: few

CDR3: CASSRTGWYGYTF
DNA: TGCGCCAGCAGTCGGACTGGTTGGTATGGCTACACCTTC
V: TRBV5-1
D: -
J: TRBJ1-2
size: -

CDR3: CASSSGRVTTDTQYF
DNA: TGTGCCAGCAGTTCTGGTCGGGTTACCACAGATACGCAGTATTTT
V: TRBV6-5
D: -
J: TRBJ2-3
size: once

CDR3: CASSGLGGSYNEQFF
DNA: TGTGCCAGCAGCGGACTGGGGGGCTCCTACAATGAGCAGTTCTTC
V: TRBV5-4
D: -
J: TRBJ2-1
size: -

CDR3: CASSLSGDGQPQHF
DNA: TGTGCCAGCAGCTTATCAGGGGATGGTCAGCCCCAGCATTTT
V: TRBV7-2
D: -
J: TRBJ1-5
size: once

CDR3: CASRDHGGAETFF
DNA: TGTGCCAGCAGGGACCACGGGGGGGCGGAAACTTTCTTT
V: TRBV6-5
D: -
J: TRBJ1-1
size: -

CDR3: CAISANLNTEAFF
DNA: TGTGCCATCAGTGCTAACCTCAACACTGAAGCTTTCTTT
V: TRBV10-3
D: -
J: TRBJ1-1
size: -

CDR3: CASSVHSGQGTEEETQYF
DNA: TGTGCCAGCAGCGTCCATTCGGGACAGGGGACGGAAGAAGAGACCCAGTACTTC
V: TRBV9
D: TRBD1
J: TRBJ2-5
size: once

CDR3: CASSLWGVDTEAFF
DNA: TGTGCCAGCAGCTTATGGGGGGTGGACACTGAAGCTTTCTTT
V: TRBV5-8
D: -
J: TRBJ1-1
size: -

CDR3: CASSQGEVFSPLHF
DNA: TGTGCCAGCAGCCAGGGGGAGGTTTTCTCACCCCTCCACTTT
V: TRBV9
D: TRBD1
J: TRBJ1-6
size: -

CDR3: CASSQRDSYEKLFF
DNA: TGTGCCAGCTCTCAGAGAGACAGCTATGAAAAACTGTTTTTT
V: TRBV27
D: -
J: TRBJ1-4
size: -

CDR3: CASSGGREEEETNYGYTF
DNA: TGTGCCAGCAGCGGCGGCCGGGAGGAAGAGGAAACTAACTATGGCTACACCTTC
V: TRBV9
D: -
J: TRBJ1-2
size: -

CDR3: CASSQGWTSDTDTQYF
DNA: TGTGCCAGCAGCCAAGGTTGGACTAGCGACACAGATACGCAGTATTTT
V: TRBV3-1/TRBV3-2
D: TRBD2
J: TRBJ2-3
size: -